The T cell receptor beta chain under discussion was sequenced for a study of T cells in Graves' hyperthyroidism and ophthalmopathy. Study-level background: Once the initial diagnosis was made, peripheral blood was obtained before any treatment. Overall study findings and caveats: The blood repertoire included most of the expanded thyroid clonotypes above 0.001.

There are many counts of this clonotype. What it binds is not known. The V gene lost 5 bases and the J gene lost 2 bases, with 16 bases spanning the gap. The CDR3 is 15 amino acids. CDR1 is MNHEY and CDR2 is SVGEGT in the germline V gene. RNA transcripts were the template for amplifying TCR beta CDR3 regions. A first-round RT-PCR of the TCR CDR3 used the HTBI primer set. TCRdb fed the multiplex PCR reads into MiXCR, producing one record per CDR3 protein. Counted here are 600,000 to 700,000 distinct CDR3 sequences, 14% to 15% occurring once; the ten biggest clones make up about 4.5%. Pregnant or lactating patients were excluded, as were those with uncontrolled infection or other autoimmune disease.

V is TRBV6-2 or TRBV6-3 and J is TRBJ2-7, with D possibly TRBD2 on 5 matching bases. The sequenced material came from blood. The sequence derives from a woman in her thirties or forties with Graves' ophthalmopathy. CDR3 coding DNA: TGTGCCAGCAGTAATTTCGCGGGTGGAACCTACGAGCAGTACTTC. Translation gives CASSNFAGGTYEQYF.